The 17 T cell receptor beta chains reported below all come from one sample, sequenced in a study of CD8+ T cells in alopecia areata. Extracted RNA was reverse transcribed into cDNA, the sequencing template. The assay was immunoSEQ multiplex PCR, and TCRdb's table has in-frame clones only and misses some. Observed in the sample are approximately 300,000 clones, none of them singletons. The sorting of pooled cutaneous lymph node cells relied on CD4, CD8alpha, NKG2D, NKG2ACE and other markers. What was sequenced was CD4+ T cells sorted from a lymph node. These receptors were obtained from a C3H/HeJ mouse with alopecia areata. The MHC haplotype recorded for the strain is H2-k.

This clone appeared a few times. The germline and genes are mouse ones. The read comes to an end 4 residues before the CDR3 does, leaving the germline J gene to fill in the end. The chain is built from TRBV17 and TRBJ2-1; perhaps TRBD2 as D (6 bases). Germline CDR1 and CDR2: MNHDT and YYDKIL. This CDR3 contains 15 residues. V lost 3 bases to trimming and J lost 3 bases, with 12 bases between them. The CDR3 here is CASSSMAWGYAEQFF. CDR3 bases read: TGTGCTAGCAGTAGTATGGCCTGGGGCTATGCT.

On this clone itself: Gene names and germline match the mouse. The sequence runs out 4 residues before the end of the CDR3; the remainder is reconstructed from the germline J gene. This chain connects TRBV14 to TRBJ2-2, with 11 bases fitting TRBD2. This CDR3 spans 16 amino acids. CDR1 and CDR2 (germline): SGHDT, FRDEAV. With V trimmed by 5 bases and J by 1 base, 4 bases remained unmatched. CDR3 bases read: TGTGCCAGCAGACCCGGGACTGGGGGAAACACCGGG. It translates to CASRPGTGGNTG. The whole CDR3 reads CASRPGTGGNTGQLYF.

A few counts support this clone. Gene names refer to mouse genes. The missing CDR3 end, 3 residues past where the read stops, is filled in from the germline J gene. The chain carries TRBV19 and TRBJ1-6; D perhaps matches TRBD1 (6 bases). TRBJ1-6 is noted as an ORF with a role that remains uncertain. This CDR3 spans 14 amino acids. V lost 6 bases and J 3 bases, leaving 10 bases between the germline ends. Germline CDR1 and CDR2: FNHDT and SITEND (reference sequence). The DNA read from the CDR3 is TGTGCCAGCACCAAACAGGGCTATAATTCGCCC. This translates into CASTKQGYNSP. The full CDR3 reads CASTKQGYNSPLYF.

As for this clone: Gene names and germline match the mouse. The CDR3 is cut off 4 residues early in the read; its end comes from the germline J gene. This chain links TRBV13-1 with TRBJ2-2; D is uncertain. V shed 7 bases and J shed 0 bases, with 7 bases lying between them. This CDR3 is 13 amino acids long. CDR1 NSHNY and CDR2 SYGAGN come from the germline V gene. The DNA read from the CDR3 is TGTGCCAGCTCTGGATCAAACACCGGG. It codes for CASSGSNTG. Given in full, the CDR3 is CASSGSNTGQLYF.

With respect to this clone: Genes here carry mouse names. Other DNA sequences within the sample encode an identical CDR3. Incomplete CDR3 DNA: TGTGCCAGCCGGACAGGGAACACCGGG. This codes for CASRTGNTG. Given in full, the CDR3 is CASRTGNTGQLYF. The chain links TRBV19 to TRBJ2-2; 8 bases fit TRBD1. The read ends 4 residues shy of where the CDR3 ends; the end is completed using the germline J gene. CDR3 length: 13 amino acids. Trimming took 7 bases from V and 2 from J; bases not matched to a gene: 1. Germline V gene lookup returns CDR1 FNHDT and CDR2 SITEND (reference sequence).

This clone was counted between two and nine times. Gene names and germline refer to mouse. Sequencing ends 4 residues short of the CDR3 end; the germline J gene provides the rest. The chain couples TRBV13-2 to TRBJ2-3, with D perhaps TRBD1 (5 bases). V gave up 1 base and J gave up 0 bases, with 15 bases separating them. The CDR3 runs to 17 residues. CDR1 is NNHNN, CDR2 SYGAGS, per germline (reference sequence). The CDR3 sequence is CASGDRRGRSSAETLYF. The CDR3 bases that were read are TGTGCCAGCGGTGATAGGAGGGGAAGGAGTAGTGCAGAA.

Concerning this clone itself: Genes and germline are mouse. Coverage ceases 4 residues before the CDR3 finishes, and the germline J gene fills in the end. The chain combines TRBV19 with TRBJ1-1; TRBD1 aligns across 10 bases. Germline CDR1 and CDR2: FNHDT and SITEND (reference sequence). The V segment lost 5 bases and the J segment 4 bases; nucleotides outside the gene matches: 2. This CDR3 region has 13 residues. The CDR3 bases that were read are TGTGCCAGCAGACGGACAGGGGGCACA. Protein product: CASRRTGGT. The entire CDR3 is CASRRTGGTEVFF.

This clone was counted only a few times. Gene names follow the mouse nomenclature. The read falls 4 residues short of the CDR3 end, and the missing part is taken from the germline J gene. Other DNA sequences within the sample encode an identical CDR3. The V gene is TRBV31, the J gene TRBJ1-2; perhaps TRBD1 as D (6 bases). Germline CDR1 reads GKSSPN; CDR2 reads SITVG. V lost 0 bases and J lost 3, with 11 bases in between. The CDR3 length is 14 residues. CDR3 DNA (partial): TGTGCCTGGAGTCTACGCAGGGGTGACTCC. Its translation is CAWSLRRGDS. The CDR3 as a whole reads CAWSLRRGDSDYTF.

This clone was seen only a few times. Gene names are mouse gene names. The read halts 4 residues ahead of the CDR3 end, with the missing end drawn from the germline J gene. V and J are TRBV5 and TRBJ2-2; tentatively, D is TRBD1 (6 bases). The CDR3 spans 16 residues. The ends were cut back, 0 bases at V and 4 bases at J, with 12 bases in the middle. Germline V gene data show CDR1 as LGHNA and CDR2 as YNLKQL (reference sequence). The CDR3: CASSQDTGRGTGQLYF. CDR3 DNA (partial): TGTGCCAGCAGCCAAGATACAGGGAGGGGCACCGGG.

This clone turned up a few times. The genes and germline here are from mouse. The DNA read from the CDR3 is TGCACCTGCAGTGGGGCTGGGGGAGACCAAGAC. Translating it yields CTCSGAGGDQD. The entire CDR3 sequence reads CTCSGAGGDQDTQYF. The J gene is TRBJ2-5, the V gene TRBV1, with TRBD2 matching over 7 bases. The read falls 4 residues short of the CDR3 end, and the missing part is taken from the germline J gene. The length of the CDR3 is 15 residues. The V gene end was trimmed by 4 bases and the J gene end by 1 base; junction bases not matched to a gene: 5. CDR1 NSQYPW and CDR2 LRSPGD come from the germline V gene (reference sequence).

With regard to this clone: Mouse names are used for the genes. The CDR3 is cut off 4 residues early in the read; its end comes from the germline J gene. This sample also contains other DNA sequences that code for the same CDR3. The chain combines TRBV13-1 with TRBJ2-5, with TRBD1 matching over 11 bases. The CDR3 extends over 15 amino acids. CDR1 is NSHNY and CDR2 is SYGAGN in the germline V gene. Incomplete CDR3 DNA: TGTGCCAGCAGTGACGGGACAGGGGGATCAGAC. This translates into CASSDGTGGSD. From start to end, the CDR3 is CASSDGTGGSDTQYF.

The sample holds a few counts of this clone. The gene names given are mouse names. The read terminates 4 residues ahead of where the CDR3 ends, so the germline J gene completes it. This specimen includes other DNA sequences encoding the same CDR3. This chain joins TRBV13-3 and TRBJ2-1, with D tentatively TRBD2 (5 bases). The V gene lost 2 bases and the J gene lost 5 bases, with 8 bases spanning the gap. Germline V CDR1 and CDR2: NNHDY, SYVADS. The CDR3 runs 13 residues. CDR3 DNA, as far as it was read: TGTGCCAGCAGTGAACCTGGGAATGCT. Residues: CASSEPGNA. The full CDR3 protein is CASSEPGNAEQFF.

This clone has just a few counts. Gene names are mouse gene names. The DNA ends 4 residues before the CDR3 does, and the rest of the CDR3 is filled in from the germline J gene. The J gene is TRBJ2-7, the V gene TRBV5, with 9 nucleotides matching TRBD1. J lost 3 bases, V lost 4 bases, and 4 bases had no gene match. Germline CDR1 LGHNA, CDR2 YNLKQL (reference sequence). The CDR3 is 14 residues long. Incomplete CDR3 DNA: TGTGCCAGCAGCCGGCGGACAGGGGACTAT. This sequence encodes CASSRRTGDY. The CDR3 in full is CASSRRTGDYEQYF.

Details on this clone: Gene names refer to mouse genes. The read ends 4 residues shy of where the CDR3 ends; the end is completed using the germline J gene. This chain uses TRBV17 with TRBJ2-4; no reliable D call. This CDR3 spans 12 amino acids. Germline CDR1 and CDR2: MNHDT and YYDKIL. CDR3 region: CASSRDQNTLYF. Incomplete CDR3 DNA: TGTGCTAGCAGTAGAGATCAGAAC.

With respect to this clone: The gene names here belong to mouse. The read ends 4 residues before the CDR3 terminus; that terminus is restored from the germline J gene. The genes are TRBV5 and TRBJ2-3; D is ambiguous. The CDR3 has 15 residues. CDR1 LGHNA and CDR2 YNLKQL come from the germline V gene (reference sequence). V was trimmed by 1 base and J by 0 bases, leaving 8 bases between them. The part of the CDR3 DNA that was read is TGTGCCAGCAGCCAAGGGTCAGATAGTGCAGAA. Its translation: CASSQGSDSAE. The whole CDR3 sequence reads CASSQGSDSAETLYF.

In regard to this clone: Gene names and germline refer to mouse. The sequenced part of the CDR3 DNA is TGTGCCAGCAGCCAAGGGGCTGGGGACTATGCT. Encoded protein: CASSQGAGDYA. In full, the CDR3 is CASSQGAGDYAEQFF. V gene TRBV5 combines with J gene TRBJ2-1; tentative D call: TRBD2 (6 bases). The CDR3 end is not reached by the read, which stops 4 residues before it; the germline J gene fills it in. CDR1 and CDR2 from the germline V gene are LGHNA and YNLKQL (reference sequence). The CDR3 is 15 amino acids. Trimming removed 1 base from V and 2 bases from J, with 9 bases in between.

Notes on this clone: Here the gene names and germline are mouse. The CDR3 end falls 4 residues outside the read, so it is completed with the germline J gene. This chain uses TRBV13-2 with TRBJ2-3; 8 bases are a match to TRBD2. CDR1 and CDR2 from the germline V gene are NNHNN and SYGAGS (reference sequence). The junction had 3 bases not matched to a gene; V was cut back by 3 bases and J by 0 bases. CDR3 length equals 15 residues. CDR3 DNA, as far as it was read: TGTGCCAGCGGTGGGACTGGGCCTAGTGCAGAA. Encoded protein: CASGGTGPSAE. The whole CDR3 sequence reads CASGGTGPSAETLYF.